The clone carrying this T cell receptor beta chain appeared many times. Its cognate antigen is unknown. This sample stems from a study of regulatory T cells in long-lasting Graves disease. The CDR3 spans 15 residues. Trimming left V 4 bases short and J 12 bases short, with 22 bases between. The time point: newly diagnosed GD, antithyroid drugs for less than 3 months. The TCR library was made from RNA extracted from PBMCs. Patients hailed from an endocrinology department in Xi'an, China. For TCR beta, libraries came from iRepertoire HTBI primers and Arm-PCR of CDR3 regions. TCRdb reprocessed the multiplex PCR reads with MiXCR, giving one entry per CDR3 protein. The profile covers hundreds of thousands of distinct CDR3 sequences, with approximately 13% appearing a single time and 10% taken by the ten largest. Study-wide points: For persistent Graves' patients, TCR diversity was lower than for newly diagnosed ones. There were preferences for TRBV28, TRBJ1-2 and TRBJ2-5 in persistent disease.

This same sample was also taken into another study, of T cells in Graves' hyperthyroidism and ophthalmopathy. That work contributes: The authors deemed Graves' hyperthyroidism stable absent ophthalmopathy progression within 18 months.

The clonotype was recovered from a young man with Graves disease. The V gene is TRBV12-3 or TRBV12-4, the J gene TRBJ2-1; the D gene is possibly TRBD2 (5 bases). Sequencing was performed on peripheral blood mononuclear cells (PBMCs), taken at new diagnosis, from a patient treated with antithyroid drugs. CDR3 residues: CASSSQVTNTEGQFF. As DNA, the CDR3 is TGTGCCAGCAGTTCCCAGGTGACTAACACCGAGGGGCAGTTCTTC.